This T cell receptor (beta chain) was sequenced for a study of T cell clonotyping in hematopoietic cell transplantation. Study details: Cytoreduction preceded collection of pretransplant recipient samples.

Time point reported: recipient sample about 28 days before transplant, after cytoreduction. Per the germline V gene, CDR1 is SGDLS and CDR2 is YYNGEE. V lost 3 bases to trimming and J lost 6 bases; unmatched junction nucleotides: 9. The CDR3 runs 16 residues. TCRdb's table, derived via immunoSEQ multiplex PCR, lists solely in-frame clones and lacks some. The data hold about 36,000 clones, with roughly 96% observed a single time. With regard to this clone: The antigen remains undetermined.

Regarding the study as a whole: Few recipient clonotypes overlapped donors; over 97% were de novo at given depth. After transplant, recipient diversity fell while pathologically expanded clonotypes grew through day 180.

The TCR sequence derives from a middle-aged man with chronic myeloid leukemia. Some clones in this sample may be carry-over from other donors' samples. The chain is built from TRBV9 and TRBJ2-1; 10 nucleotides line up with TRBD1. The source was peripheral blood mononuclear cells, collected before stem cell transplant. CDR3 sequence (DNA): TGTGCCAGCAGCGCTACGGGACAGGGGATTTTCAATGAGCAGTTCTTC. Protein sequence: CASSATGQGIFNEQFF.